What follows are 5 T cell receptor beta chains derived from one specimen sequenced in a study of control samples from healthy donors and cancer patients. Method: immunoSEQ multiplex PCR; TCRdb's copy keeps in-frame clones and lacks some. The sample contains about 72,000 clones, approximately 92% of which appear only once. The sequenced sample was blood. All receptors derive from a woman aged 60-75 years in good health.

The gene calls are TRBV7-9 and TRBJ1-1; a possible D gene is TRBD1 (6 bases). V lost 5 bases and J 6 bases, leaving 22 bases between the germline ends. Per the germline V gene, CDR1 is SEHNR and CDR2 is FQNEAQ (reference sequence). This CDR3 is built from 16 residues. This chain's CDR3 is CASSQIGGAHWSEAFF. CDR3 DNA: TGTGCCAGCAGCCAAATCGGGGGGGCCCACTGGTCTGAAGCTTTCTTT.

This chain uses TRBV27 with TRBJ1-5, with TRBD1 as a possible D gene (6 bases). Germline V lookup: CDR1 MNHEY, CDR2 SMNVEV (reference sequence). CDR3 size: 14 residues. V lost 5 bases and J lost 7, with 15 bases in between. The CDR3 spells CASSRPGVNQPQHF. DNA for the CDR3: TGTGCCAGCAGTAGGCCAGGGGTAAACCAGCCCCAGCATTTT.

This clone was observed a few times. V is TRBV6-5 and J is TRBJ1-6; no definite D call. Trimming removed 7 bases from V and 9 bases from J, with 13 bases in between. This CDR3 has 13 residues. Per the germline V gene, CDR1 is MNHEY and CDR2 is SVGAGI. This CDR3 is CASIWTATSPLHF. The DNA of the CDR3 is TGTGCCAGCATTTGGACGGCCACTTCACCCCTCCACTTT.

The rearrangement uses TRBV30 and TRBJ1-2, with 9 bases fitting TRBD1. J gave up 8 bases and V 2 bases, and 9 bases lay outside the gene matches. The CDR3 consists of 14 residues. In germline, CDR1 is GTSNPN, CDR2 SVGIG (reference sequence). The CDR3 loop is CAWSPRTGAVGYTF. The CDR3 DNA follows: TGTGCCTGGAGTCCTCGGACAGGGGCCGTGGGCTACACCTTC.

J is TRBJ1-5 and V is TRBV28, with 8 nucleotides matching TRBD1. Trimming at V came to 3 bases and at J to 6 bases, leaving 7 bases not matched to a gene. From germline, CDR1 is MDHEN and CDR2 SYDVKM. The CDR3 is 15 amino acids. The CDR3, as DNA: TGTGCCAGCAGTTTCCTCCAGGGGGCGGTTCAGCCCCAGCATTTT. This sequence encodes CASSFLQGAVQPQHF.